The 23 T cell receptor beta chains in this list originate from one sample, sequenced in a study of T cell repertoires in cytomegalovirus infection. Each CDR3 protein gets one entry after TCRdb re-called the reads with MiXCR. Of about 230,000 distinct CDR3 sequences in the sample, around 6.2% were seen once. The sample taken for sequencing was PBMCs. The receptor source for this set is a human donor in good health (CMV status not recorded). Some clones in this sample may be carry-over from other donors' samples.

This clonotype came up many times. V is TRBV6-1 and J is TRBJ1-2; 8 positions match TRBD1. The germline V gene has CDR1 MNHNS and CDR2 SASEGT. The CDR3 consists of 15 residues. The V segment lost 7 bases and the J segment 2 bases; nucleotides outside the gene matches: 9. The CDR3 region has the DNA TGTGCCAGCATGTCCAGGGGGCTGATCAACTATGGCTACACCTTC. It yields the protein CASMSRGLINYGYTF.

There are many counts of this clonotype. The germline gene is not matched at one end of the junction; a read error may be the cause. The V gene is TRBV7-2, the J gene TRBJ2-1, with 9 bases matching TRBD2. Germline CDR1 is SGHTA and CDR2 is FQGNSA. CDR3 length: 15 amino acids. CDR3 sequence: CASSIAGVSYNEQFF. The CDR3 bases are TGTGCCAGCAGCATAGCGGGGGTATCCTACAATGAGCAGTTCTTC. The variable domain in full, with the rest retrieved from reference TRBV7-2 and TRBJ2-1, is GAGVSQSPSNKVTEKGKDVELRCDPISGHTALYWYRQSLGQGLEFLIYFQGNSAPDKSGLPSDRFSAERTGGSVSTLTIQRTQQEDSAVYLCASSIAGVSYNEQFFGPGTRLTVL.

This clonotype was counted many times. The chain is built from TRBV2 and TRBJ2-7, with TRBD1 as a possible D gene (5 bases). Germline V gene lookup returns CDR1 SNHLY and CDR2 FYNNEI. The V gene lost 8 bases and the J gene lost 6 bases, with 17 bases spanning the gap. CDR3 length equals 13 residues. The CDR3 loop is CASCPGPQGEQYF. CDR3 DNA: TGTGCCAGCTGTCCAGGGCCCCAGGGCGAGCAGTACTTC.

This clonotype was recorded many times. The rearrangement uses TRBV28 and TRBJ1-5; weak D call: TRBD1 (5 bases). The length of the CDR3 is 17 residues. V shed 2 bases and J shed 3 bases, with 17 bases lying between them. Germline CDR1 is MDHEN and CDR2 is SYDVKM. CDR3 in DNA: TGTGCCAGCAGTTTAATTACCGGGGTCGGGGCCAATCAGCCCCAGCATTTT. Translated: CASSLITGVGANQPQHF.

This clonotype was recorded many times. The chain has TRBV7-2 and TRBJ2-3, with 8 nucleotides matching TRBD2. The germline gives CDR1 SGHTA, CDR2 FQGNSA. The CDR3 totals 15 residues. The J segment lost 3 bases and the V segment lost 1 base, leaving 3 bases of the junction unmatched. The CDR3 DNA reads TGTGCCAGCAGCTTAGTTGGACTAGCTACAGATACGCAGTATTTT. This codes for CASSLVGLATDTQYF.

This clonotype was recorded at least ten times. The chain is built from TRBV6-1 and TRBJ2-1; 8 bases line up with TRBD2. This CDR3 has 15 amino acids. V lost 6 bases and J lost 0; bases outside the gene matches: 4. Germline CDR1 and CDR2: MNHNS and SASEGT. The CDR3 region has the DNA TGTGCCAGCAGAGTAGCGGGGAGCTCCTACAATGAGCAGTTCTTC. Translating gives CASRVAGSSYNEQFF.

This clonotype was recorded many times. This sequence joins TRBV7-2 and TRBJ2-1; D may be TRBD1 or TRBD2 (5 bases each). The CDR3 totals 11 residues. CDR1 and CDR2 (germline): SGHTA, FQGNSA. The V and J ends lost 4 bases and 13 bases respectively, with 11 bases between them. This CDR3 is CASSSRGIQFF. In DNA, the CDR3 is TGTGCCAGCAGCTCCCGGGGCATCCAGTTCTTC.

In its sample, this clonotype was seen a few times. The V and J genes are TRBV29-1 and TRBJ2-3, with a tentative D call TRBD2 (6 bases). The germline V and J ends were trimmed by 4 bases and 8 bases, with 13 bases remaining between them. The V gene's germline CDR1 is SQVTM and CDR2 ANQGSEA. The CDR3 is 12 residues long. This CDR3 reads CSVAEGSGTQYF. DNA for the CDR3: TGCAGCGTTGCGGAGGGTTCTGGTACGCAGTATTTT.

At least ten counts were recorded for this clonotype. The chain has TRBV10-3 and TRBJ2-3; 8 bases align to TRBD1. The ends lost 4 bases at V and 3 bases at J; junction bases unmatched: 6. In germline, CDR1 is ENHRY, CDR2 SYGVKD. The CDR3 loop spans 15 amino acids. The CDR3 loop reads CAISATGVETDTQYF. CDR3 bases: TGTGCCATCAGTGCGACAGGGGTTGAGACAGATACGCAGTATTTT.

This clonotype was recorded a few times. The rearrangement uses TRBV29-1 and TRBJ2-2, with 8 bases lining up with TRBD2. Trimming at V came to 0 bases and at J to 1 base, leaving 7 bases not matched to a gene. Per the germline V gene, CDR1 is SQVTM and CDR2 is ANQGSEA. This CDR3 spans 17 amino acids. This chain's CDR3 is CSVEDVLSGGNTGELFF. The CDR3 region has the DNA TGCAGCGTTGAAGATGTGCTAAGCGGGGGGAACACCGGGGAGCTGTTTTTT.

This clonotype has ten or more counts. The chain links TRBV4-3 to TRBJ2-2; D is unclear. CDR1 is LGHNA and CDR2 is YSLEER in the germline V gene. The CDR3 runs to 15 residues. V was cut by 0 bases and J by 3 bases, with 8 bases left in between. Here the CDR3 DNA reads TGCGCCAGCAGCCAAGATGCCAGCTACACCGGGGAGCTGTTTTTT. This sequence encodes CASSQDASYTGELFF.

This clonotype was seen repeatedly, ten times or more. The chain has TRBV7-2 and TRBJ2-7; possible D gene TRBD2, 5 bases. Germline CDR1 is SGHTA and CDR2 is FQGNSA. The CDR3 has 15 amino acids. V gave up 1 base and J gave up 7 bases, with 17 bases separating them. The DNA for the CDR3 is TGTGCCAGCAGCTTAGTTCTTGACTATCGTGAAGAGCAGTACTTC. Translating it yields CASSLVLDYREEQYF.

This clonotype was detected many times. The rearrangement joins TRBV6-4 to TRBJ2-3, with D maybe TRBD1 (5 bases). Trimming stripped 6 bases from V and 0 bases from J, with 13 bases between. The CDR3 has 15 amino acids. From germline, CDR1 is MRHNA and CDR2 SNTAGT. The CDR3 reads CASSATGTSTDTQYF. CDR3 nucleotides: TGTGCCAGCAGCGCTACAGGAACTAGCACAGATACGCAGTATTTT.

This clonotype appeared a few times. The chain is built from TRBV29-1 and TRBJ1-4; D is unresolved. CDR1 is SQVTM, CDR2 ANQGSEA, per germline. This CDR3 has 14 amino acids. With 5 bases removed from V and 3 bases from J, the gap between germline ends came to 13 bases. The CDR3 sequence is CSVPTPESNEKLFF. The CDR3 DNA sequence: TGCAGCGTTCCGACACCGGAATCTAATGAAAAACTGTTTTTT.

In its sample, this clonotype was seen many times. The V call is TRBV28, the J call TRBJ2-7, with D hard to call. CDR3 length: 12 residues. V gave up 3 bases and J gave up 3 bases, with 6 bases separating them. CDR1 MDHEN and CDR2 SYDVKM come from the germline V gene. The CDR3 DNA reads TGTGCCAGCAGTTTTCAAAACTACGAGCAGTACTTC. Translating gives CASSFQNYEQYF.

This clonotype showed up many times. The rearrangement uses TRBV20-1 and TRBJ2-1; TRBD2 matches 7 bases. Unmatched junction bases numbered 5, after V lost 0 bases and J lost 0 bases. The CDR3 is 16 amino acids. CDR1 is DFQATT and CDR2 is SNEGSKA in the germline V gene (reference sequence). CDR3 residues: CSAREVAGFSYNEQFF. The CDR3 DNA reads as TGCAGTGCTAGAGAGGTAGCGGGTTTCTCCTACAATGAGCAGTTCTTC.

Many counts were recorded for this clonotype. V gene TRBV7-2 combines with J gene TRBJ1-6; D not certain. Germline values: CDR1 SGHTA, CDR2 FQGNSA. The V and J ends lost 1 base and 7 bases respectively, with 5 bases between them. The length of the CDR3 is 13 residues. CDR3 sequence (DNA): TGTGCCAGCAGCTTAGTAGAGAATTCACCCCTCCACTTT. It yields the protein CASSLVENSPLHF.

Ten or more counts support this clonotype. The chain joins TRBV20-1 to TRBJ2-3; D is unresolved. V was trimmed by 1 base and J by 4 bases, leaving 15 bases between them. Germline assignment: CDR1 DFQATT and CDR2 SNEGSKA (reference sequence). CDR3 size: 15 residues. CDR3 protein: CSARGETSRADTQYF. CDR3 nucleotides: TGCAGTGCTAGAGGAGAGACATCACGGGCAGATACGCAGTATTTT.

In its sample, this clonotype was seen many times. The chain uses TRBV12-3 or TRBV12-4 and TRBJ1-6; no definite D call. The length of the CDR3 is 13 residues. Trimming left V 6 bases short and J 6 bases short, with 9 bases between. CDR3 residues: CASSDGFNSPLHF. CDR3 in DNA: TGTGCCAGCAGCGACGGTTTTAATTCACCCCTCCACTTT.

In this sample, this clonotype turned up many times. V is TRBV29-1 and J is TRBJ2-1, with 7 nucleotides matching TRBD2. V was pared by 4 bases and J by 3 bases, with 6 bases of the junction left unmatched. Germline V CDR1 and CDR2: SQVTM, ANQGSEA. This CDR3 has 14 residues. CDR3 residues: CSVVGLAVYNEQFF. Written as DNA, the CDR3 is TGCAGCGTTGTCGGCCTAGCGGTCTACAATGAGCAGTTCTTC.

This clonotype was recorded a few times. The rearrangement joins TRBV20-1 to TRBJ2-3, with 11 bases fitting TRBD2. From germline, CDR1 is DFQATT and CDR2 SNEGSKA (reference sequence). V lost 1 base, J lost 3 bases, and 6 bases stayed unmatched. This CDR3 spans 16 amino acids. The chain's CDR3 is CSARGSGGAITDTQYF. Written as DNA, the CDR3 is TGCAGTGCTAGAGGTAGCGGGGGGGCCATAACAGATACGCAGTATTTT.

This clonotype came up many times. The rearrangement joins TRBV28 to TRBJ1-5, with D tentatively TRBD1 (6 bases). CDR1 is MDHEN, CDR2 SYDVKM, per germline. The V gene lost 8 bases and the J gene lost 2 bases, with 13 bases spanning the gap. This CDR3 region has 14 residues. CDR3 nucleotides: TGTGCCAGCCAACAGGGTCCCGGCAATCAGCCCCAGCATTTT. It encodes CASQQGPGNQPQHF.

Only a few counts were recorded for this clonotype. This rearrangement joins TRBV4-3 to TRBJ1-4; D not certain. The V end lost 4 bases, the J end lost 6 bases, and 18 bases lay between the germline ends. CDR1 is LGHNA, CDR2 YSLEER, per germline. This CDR3 contains 16 residues. For the CDR3, the DNA is TGCGCCAGCAGCCTAGCCTCGAGGGTTGGAGATGAAAAACTGTTTTTT. Translated: CASSLASRVGDEKLFF.